This is a list of T cell receptor beta chains from one sample in a study of neurological immune-mediated disorders. One entry per CDR3 protein, called by TCRdb with MiXCR from the 5' RACE reads. This table has approximately 39,000 distinct CDR3 sequences, 7% to 8.5% appearing once. Sequenced: CD4+ T cells from blood. Receptors were obtained from a man aged 50-60 years in good health. Both conserved end residues are part of each CDR3. The D gene is left open where the match is weak. Clone size is given for some rows only: seen once, a few or many times, or a class if the clone is expanded.

cdr3_aa	cdr3_nt	v_call	d_call	j_call	clone_size
CSVSTGPYEQYF	TGCAGCGTCTCGACGGGGCCCTACGAGCAGTACTTC	TRBV29-1	-	TRBJ2-7	many
CSAMSSRRSYNEQFF	TGCAGTGCTATGTCCTCAAGAAGGTCCTACAATGAGCAGTTCTTC	TRBV20-1	-	TRBJ2-1	many
CSARDLLPDGNMEEQFF	TGCAGTGCTAGAGATCTTCTTCCGGACGGTAACATGGAAGAGCAGTTCTTC	TRBV20-1	-	TRBJ2-1	many
CSANLRGISYEQYF	TGCAGTGCTAACCTCAGGGGGATCTCCTACGAGCAGTACTTC	TRBV20-1	TRBD1	TRBJ2-7	many
CASRQTGVNTEAFF	TGTGCCAGCAGACAGACAGGAGTTAACACTGAAGCTTTCTTT	TRBV12-3/TRBV12-4	-	TRBJ1-1	many
CAINANTGDTQYF	TGTGCCATCAACGCCAATACGGGAGATACGCAGTATTTT	TRBV10-3	-	TRBJ2-3	many
CASSLWGLAHKTYEQYF	TGTGCCAGCAGCTTGTGGGGACTAGCGCACAAAACATACGAGCAGTACTTC	TRBV5-6	TRBD2	TRBJ2-7	many
CASSLRQAENSPLHF	TGTGCCAGCAGTTTAAGACAGGCAGAGAATTCACCCCTCCACTTT	TRBV12-3/TRBV12-4	-	TRBJ1-6	many
CASSTGQGTDTQYF	TGTGCCAGCAGCACGGGACAGGGGACAGATACGCAGTATTTT	TRBV7-6	TRBD1	TRBJ2-3	many
CASSREAATSGREGTQYF	TGTGCCAGCAGCCGAGAAGCCGCGACTAGCGGGAGGGAAGGGACGCAGTATTTT	TRBV4-2	TRBD2	TRBJ2-3	-